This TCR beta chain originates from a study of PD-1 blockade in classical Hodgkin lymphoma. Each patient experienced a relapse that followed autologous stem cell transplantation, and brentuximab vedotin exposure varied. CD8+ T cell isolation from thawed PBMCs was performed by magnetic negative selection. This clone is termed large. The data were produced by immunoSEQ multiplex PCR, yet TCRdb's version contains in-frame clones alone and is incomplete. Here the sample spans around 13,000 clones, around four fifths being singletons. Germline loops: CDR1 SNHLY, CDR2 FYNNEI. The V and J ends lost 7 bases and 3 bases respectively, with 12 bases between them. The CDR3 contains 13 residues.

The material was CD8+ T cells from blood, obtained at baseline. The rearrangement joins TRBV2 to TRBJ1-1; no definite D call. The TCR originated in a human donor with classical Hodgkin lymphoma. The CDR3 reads CASTDREYTEAFF. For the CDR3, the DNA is TGTGCCAGCACCGACCGCGAATACACTGAAGCTTTCTTT.